This T cell receptor (beta chain) was recorded in a study of cytomegalovirus exposure and HLA in healthy donors. As for the study in general: Of around 410 genotyped donors, roughly 76% grouped in the Caucasian-associated ancestry cluster. Broader study findings: Sequencing depth across donors, presence/absence analyses assumed, was roughly uniform. A few V segments could not be told apart, such as TRBV6-2 and TRBV6-3, and were left out. Productive rates of about 87% or about 30% were seen for most TCR beta V segments in an earlier analysis.

Remarks on this clone: The target antigen is unknown.

PCR involved 60 Vbeta and 13 Jbeta primers. Here immunoSEQ multiplex PCR was the method, and the copy in TCRdb shows in-frame clones only, minus some. The table records around 140,000 clones, around four fifths of them present only once. Germline V gene data show CDR1 as SGHTA and CDR2 as FQGNSA. Trimming stripped 5 bases from V and 2 bases from J, with 11 bases between. The CDR3 is 14 amino acids. The receptor was derived from a woman aged 40 to 50 in good health and CMV-seronegative. The sequencing input was PBMCs. The chain carries TRBV7-2 and TRBJ2-3; D ambiguous. The CDR3 spells CASSPAWSTDTQYF. The DNA of the CDR3 is TGTGCCAGCAGCCCTGCGTGGTCCACAGATACGCAGTATTTT.